A single sample is the source of the 23 T cell receptor beta chains below, sequenced in a study of T-cell memory formation after mild COVID-19. TCRdb reprocessed the 5' RACE reads via MiXCR and lists one record per CDR3 protein. The sample has tens of thousands of distinct CDR3 sequences; roughly 16% are singletons. Sequenced material: PBMCs or a T cell subset sorted from them (not recorded which). Receptors were obtained from a man aged 18 to 30 who had mild COVID-19 (a few samples of this study predate the infection). Cell type and time point are not known.

This clonotype was detected a few times. This sequence joins TRBV7-9 and TRBJ2-5; D is tentatively TRBD1 or TRBD2 (5 bases each). Germline V gives CDR1 SEHNR, CDR2 FQNEAQ (reference sequence). This CDR3 contains 16 residues. V shed 4 bases and J shed 1 base, with 16 bases lying between them. CDR3 nucleotide sequence: TGTGCCAGCAGCTCCCCCTTGGGGGAGTCCCAAGAGACCCAGTACTTC. Protein sequence: CASSSPLGESQETQYF.

This clonotype showed up just a few times. The V gene is TRBV5-1, the J gene TRBJ2-4; D gene ambiguous. CDR1 and CDR2 from the germline V gene are SGHRS and YFSETQ. The CDR3 loop spans 13 amino acids. V lost 0 bases and J lost 5, with 6 bases in between. For the CDR3, the DNA is TGCGCCAGCAGCTTGGGGCCAGAAAACATTCAGTACTTC. Translation gives CASSLGPENIQYF.

J is TRBJ2-1 and V is TRBV24-1; a possible D gene is TRBD2 (5 bases). The CDR3 is 12 residues long. Trimming removed 5 bases from V and 8 bases from J, with 9 bases in between. Germline lookup yields CDR1 KGHDR and CDR2 SFDVKD. The CDR3 spells CATSASGDEQFF. CDR3 bases: TGTGCCACCAGTGCATCCGGGGATGAGCAGTTCTTC.

This rearrangement joins TRBV7-2 to TRBJ2-3; the D is unclear. The germline CDR1 and CDR2 sequences are SGHTA and FQGNSA. CDR3 length equals 13 residues. Deletions cut 4 bases from V and 6 bases from J, with 11 bases between. CDR3 bases: TGTGCCAGCAGCTCCCTTTCTCCCGATACGCAGTATTTT. It translates to CASSSLSPDTQYF.

The chain carries TRBV19 and TRBJ2-3; D is possibly TRBD1 (6 bases). The CDR3 is made up of 15 amino acids. In germline, CDR1 is LNHDA, CDR2 SQIVND (reference sequence). Trimming cost V 6 bases and J 1 base, with 14 bases left between them. CDR3 in amino acids: CASSSGEGGTDTQYF. In DNA, the CDR3 is TGTGCCAGTAGCTCAGGGGAAGGTGGCACAGATACGCAGTATTTT.

The chain employs TRBV29-1 and TRBJ1-2, with TRBD1 matching over 8 bases. CDR3 length: 14 residues. CDR1 SQVTM and CDR2 ANQGSEA come from the germline V gene. V trimming: 0 bases; J trimming: 4 bases; junction bases outside the gene matches: 4. The CDR3 coding sequence is TGCAGCGTTGAAGATAACAGGGGGACCTATGGCTACACCTTC. Translating gives CSVEDNRGTYGYTF.

This clonotype appeared a few times. This chain connects TRBV29-1 to TRBJ1-4; D perhaps matches TRBD1 (6 bases). Germline CDR1 reads SQVTM; CDR2 reads ANQGSEA. This CDR3 has 13 amino acids. V lost 5 bases and J 3 bases, leaving 10 bases between the germline ends. The chain's CDR3 is CSVLDSANEKLFF. The CDR3 nucleotides are TGCAGCGTTCTGGACAGTGCTAATGAAAAACTGTTTTTT.

V is TRBV4-1 and J is TRBJ1-2; 11 positions agree with TRBD1. The V segment lost 0 bases and the J segment 8 bases; nucleotides outside the gene matches: 8. The CDR3 loop spans 16 amino acids. Germline V gene sequence: CDR1 MGHRA, CDR2 YSYEKL. CDR3 sequence: CASSQDPGQGVGGYTF. DNA for the CDR3: TGCGCCAGCAGCCAAGATCCGGGACAGGGGGTTGGAGGCTACACCTTC.

The chain has TRBV6-5 and TRBJ1-6; 9 bases map to TRBD1. After removal of 3 bases from V and 6 bases from J, the junction contained 3 bases not matched to a gene. CDR3 length: 15 residues. CDR1 and CDR2 (germline): MNHEY, SVGAGI. As DNA, the CDR3 is TGTGCCAGCAGTTATACAGGGGGCCTTAATTCACCCCTCCACTTT. Translated, it gives CASSYTGGLNSPLHF.

Ten or more counts support this clonotype. In DNA, the CDR3 is TGTGCCAGCAGGGCTGAGACCTCTGAAGCTTTCTTT. It specifies CASRAETSEAFF. The chain uses TRBV5-4 and TRBJ1-1; D remains ambiguous. Looked up from germline, CDR1 is SGHNT and CDR2 is YYREEE (reference sequence). Trimming removed 5 bases from V and 6 bases from J, with 11 bases in between. The CDR3 extends over 12 amino acids. Combining the CDR3 with reference TRBV5-4 and TRBJ1-1 gives the whole variable domain ETGVTQSPTHLIKTRGQQVTLRCSSQSGHNTVSWYQQALGQGPQFIFQYYREEENGRGNFPPRFSGLQFPNYSSELNVNALELDDSALYLCASRAETSEAFFGQGTRLTVV.

This clonotype appeared a few times. The rearrangement links TRBV29-1 to TRBJ2-5; no clear D gene. CDR1 and CDR2 from the germline V gene are SQVTM and ANQGSEA. The CDR3 has 15 amino acids. Trimming removed 3 bases from V and 2 bases from J, with 16 bases in between. In DNA, the CDR3 is TGCAGCGTTGATTTAGTCCTTTTGAGTCAAGAGACCCAGTACTTC. The encoded protein is CSVDLVLLSQETQYF.

This clonotype was detected a few times. V and J are TRBV4-1 and TRBJ1-2; D is perhaps TRBD1 (5 bases). The CDR3 spans 16 residues. The V end was cut by 1 base, the J end by 5 bases, with 17 bases between. The germline gives CDR1 MGHRA, CDR2 YSYEKL. The CDR3 protein is CASSQVDGDGGYGYTF. In DNA, the CDR3 is TGCGCCAGCAGCCAAGTAGACGGGGACGGAGGATATGGCTACACCTTC.

This clonotype was detected a few times. This chain links TRBV6-2 or TRBV6-3 with TRBJ2-7; D may be TRBD1 or TRBD2 (5 bases each). The CDR3 length is 14 residues. Germline CDR1 reads MNHEY; CDR2 reads SVGEGT. Trimming took off 4 bases at V and 1 base at J, with 11 bases between the two ends. CDR3 nucleotide sequence: TGTGCCAGCAGTTCTTGGGACGGATCCTACGAGCAGTACTTC. It yields the protein CASSSWDGSYEQYF.

The J gene is TRBJ1-4, the V gene TRBV4-1, with D tentatively TRBD1 (5 bases). The germline V and J ends were trimmed by 4 bases and 3 bases, with 12 bases remaining between them. Looked up from germline, CDR1 is MGHRA and CDR2 is YSYEKL. There are 15 residues in the CDR3. The CDR3 DNA is TGCGCCAGCAGCCCCCTTGGGGGGGCTAATGAAAAACTGTTTTTT. This codes for CASSPLGGANEKLFF.

This chain uses TRBV20-1 with TRBJ2-7, with 11 bases aligning to TRBD1. In germline, CDR1 is DFQATT, CDR2 SNEGSKA (reference sequence). With 6 bases clipped from V and 7 bases from J, the junction kept 11 bases outside the gene matches. The CDR3 consists of 14 residues. The DNA of the CDR3 is TGCAGTGCCATCAGCGGGACAGGGGGGGTAGAGCAGTACTTC. Protein product: CSAISGTGGVEQYF.

This clonotype was found a few times. This chain links TRBV7-9 with TRBJ2-7; 7 bases match TRBD1. J lost 4 bases, V lost 5 bases, and 11 bases had no gene match. The CDR3 is 15 residues long. The germline V gene has CDR1 SEHNR and CDR2 FQNEAQ (reference sequence). The CDR3 nucleotides are TGTGCCAGCAGCCCCCGGGACAGTACTCTATACGAGCAGTACTTC. Translated, it gives CASSPRDSTLYEQYF.

This chain links TRBV11-2 with TRBJ2-4; D tentatively reads TRBD1 or TRBD2 (5 bases each). Between the trimmed V and J ends, which lost 5 bases and 4 bases, there was a span of 15 bases. Germline CDR1 is SGHAT and CDR2 is FQNNGV. There are 15 residues in the CDR3. The CDR3 region has the DNA TGTGCCAGCAGCCCCGAGTGGGACGGGAAAAACATTCAGTACTTC. The encoded protein is CASSPEWDGKNIQYF.

This clonotype was observed a handful of times. The rearrangement joins TRBV19 to TRBJ2-3, with 11 positions matching TRBD1. Germline CDR1 and CDR2: LNHDA and SQIVND (reference sequence). Germline trimming cut 5 bases from V and 5 bases from J; bases unmatched to any gene: 9. This CDR3 has 16 residues. DNA for the CDR3: TGTGCCAGTAGTTGGACAGGGGGCCGCCCGGGAGATACGCAGTATTTT. Translating it yields CASSWTGGRPGDTQYF.

The chain employs TRBV23-1 and TRBJ2-7, with TRBD1 as a possible D gene (6 bases). TRBV23-1 is known as an ORF, though its function is uncertain. The CDR3 runs to 14 residues. The V end lost 0 bases, the J end lost 3 bases, and 9 bases lay between the germline ends. CDR3: CASSQSDRLYEQYV. The CDR3 nucleotides are TGCGCCAGCAGTCAATCGGACAGACTCTACGAGCAGTACGTC.

In this sample, this clonotype turned up a few times. The genes are TRBV29-1 and TRBJ1-2; D possibly corresponds to TRBD1 (6 bases). V shed 6 bases and J shed 4 bases, with 21 bases lying between them. The CDR3 contains 15 residues. From germline, CDR1 is SQVTM and CDR2 ANQGSEA. The CDR3 is CSVPARGGGGYGYTF. The CDR3 nucleotides are TGCAGCGTCCCCGCCAGGGGCGGGGGGGGCTATGGCTACACCTTC.

V and J are TRBV6-5 and TRBJ1-3; 10 nucleotides agree with TRBD1. Germline V gene lookup returns CDR1 MNHEY and CDR2 SVGAGI. The V gene end was trimmed by 4 bases and the J gene end by 0 bases; junction bases not matched to a gene: 18. This CDR3 spans 21 amino acids. CDR3 loop: CASSLRERHPGTGVSGNTIYF. The CDR3 region has the DNA TGTGCCAGCAGTTTGCGTGAGAGACATCCCGGGACAGGGGTCTCTGGAAACACCATATATTTT.

This clonotype was counted between two and nine times. CDR3 sequence reads: CASSLVADNEQFF. The CDR3 nucleotides are TGCGCCAGCAGCTTGGTTGCAGACAATGAGCAGTTCTTC. The chain couples TRBV5-1 to TRBJ2-1; D is unresolved. CDR1 SGHRS and CDR2 YFSETQ come from the germline V gene. V lost 0 bases and J lost 5, with 6 bases in between. CDR3 length equals 13 residues.

J is TRBJ2-3 and V is TRBV6-2 or TRBV6-3, with a weak D call TRBD2 (6 bases). With 1 base removed from V and 4 bases from J, the gap between germline ends came to 21 bases. The CDR3 runs to 18 residues. In germline, CDR1 is MNHEY, CDR2 SVGEGT. The CDR3 is CASSYWSHLGPGADTQYF. CDR3 nucleotides: TGTGCCAGCAGTTACTGGTCCCACTTGGGGCCGGGAGCAGATACGCAGTATTTT.